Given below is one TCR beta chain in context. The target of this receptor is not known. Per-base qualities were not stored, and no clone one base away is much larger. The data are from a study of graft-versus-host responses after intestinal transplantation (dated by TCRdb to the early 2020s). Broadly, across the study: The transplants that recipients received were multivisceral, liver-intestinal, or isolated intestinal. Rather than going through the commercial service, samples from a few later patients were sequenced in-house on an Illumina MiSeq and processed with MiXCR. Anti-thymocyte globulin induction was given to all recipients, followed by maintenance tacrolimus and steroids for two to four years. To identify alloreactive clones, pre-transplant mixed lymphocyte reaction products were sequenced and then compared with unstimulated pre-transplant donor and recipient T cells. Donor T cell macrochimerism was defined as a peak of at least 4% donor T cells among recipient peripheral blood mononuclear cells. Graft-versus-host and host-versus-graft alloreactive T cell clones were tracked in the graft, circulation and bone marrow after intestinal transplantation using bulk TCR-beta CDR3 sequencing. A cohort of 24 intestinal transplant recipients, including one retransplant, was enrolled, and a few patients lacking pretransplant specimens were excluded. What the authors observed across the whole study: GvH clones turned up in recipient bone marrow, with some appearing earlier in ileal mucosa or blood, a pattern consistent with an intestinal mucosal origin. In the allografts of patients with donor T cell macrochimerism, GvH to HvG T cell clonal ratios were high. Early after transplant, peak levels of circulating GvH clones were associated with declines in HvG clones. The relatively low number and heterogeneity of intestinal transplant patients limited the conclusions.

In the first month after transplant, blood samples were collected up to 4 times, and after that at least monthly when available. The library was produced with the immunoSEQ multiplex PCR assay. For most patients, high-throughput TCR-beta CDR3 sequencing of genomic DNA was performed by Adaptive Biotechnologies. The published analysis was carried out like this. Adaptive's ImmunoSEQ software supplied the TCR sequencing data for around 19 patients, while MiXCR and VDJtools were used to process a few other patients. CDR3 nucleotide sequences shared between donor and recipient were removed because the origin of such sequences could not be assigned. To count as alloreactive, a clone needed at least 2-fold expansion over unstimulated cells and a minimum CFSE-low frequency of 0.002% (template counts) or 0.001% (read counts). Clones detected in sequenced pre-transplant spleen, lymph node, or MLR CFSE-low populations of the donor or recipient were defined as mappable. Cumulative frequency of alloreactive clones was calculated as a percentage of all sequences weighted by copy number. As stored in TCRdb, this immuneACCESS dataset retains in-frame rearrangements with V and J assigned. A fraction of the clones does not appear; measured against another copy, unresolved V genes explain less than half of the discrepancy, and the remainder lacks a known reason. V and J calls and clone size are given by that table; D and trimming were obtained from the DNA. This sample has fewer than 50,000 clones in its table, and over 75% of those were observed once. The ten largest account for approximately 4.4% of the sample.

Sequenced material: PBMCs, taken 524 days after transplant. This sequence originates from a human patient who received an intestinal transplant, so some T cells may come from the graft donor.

The sequence in DNA is TGTGCCAGCAGCTCGGAGGGCGGACTAGCGGGAGGATACAATGAGCAGTTCTTC. This translates into CASSSEGGLAGGYNEQFF. The rearranged chain carries TRBV7-9 and TRBJ2-1; TRBD2 lines up with 14 middle nucleotides. The germline V gene encodes CDR1 SEHNR and CDR2 FQNEAQ (reference sequence). The CDR3 sequence holds 18 residues, the cysteine and phenylalanine included. Only the CDR3 portion is preserved as DNA: 54 bases, with reading frame beginning at the first base. Compared with germline, V lacks 4 bases and J lacks 4 bases; bases without a gene match: 9.